The clone carrying this T cell receptor (beta chain) was counted between two and nine times. This record comes from a study of immune characterization of retroperitoneal liposarcoma. TCRdb itself ran the PCR reads through MiXCR, one entry per CDR3 protein. The sample yields roughly 9,300 distinct CDR3 sequences, roughly a third seen once. V was cut by 6 bases and J by 5 bases, with 8 bases left in between. Germline CDR1 MNHNS, CDR2 SASEGT. This CDR3 region has 12 residues. This sequence was found in a male donor with retroperitoneal liposarcoma. The sample taken for sequencing was tumor tissue. The rearrangement links TRBV6-1 to TRBJ2-1; tentative D call: TRBD2 (6 bases). CDR3 loop: CASSPGDNEQFF. CDR3 bases: TGTGCCAGCAGCCCGGGGGACAATGAGCAGTTCTTC.